Following are 21 T cell receptor beta chains from one sample sequenced in a study of tumor-infiltrating lymphocytes in localized non-small cell lung cancer. The protocol was immunoSEQ multiplex PCR, while the TCRdb copy is restricted to in-frame clones and leaves out a portion. This sample yields 15,000 to 20,000 clones, of which over 70% are seen a single time; 4% to 5% belongs to the top ten. The sequenced sample was lung tumor tissue. The receptor set was obtained from a human donor with non-small cell lung cancer.

This clone was counted only a few times. This chain connects TRBV30 to TRBJ1-1, with a weak D call TRBD1 (5 bases). Germline V gives CDR1 GTSNPN, CDR2 SVGIG (reference sequence). The CDR3 spans 14 residues. Trimming took off 3 bases at V and 2 bases at J, with 13 bases between the two ends. The CDR3 loop is CAWRWGTLNTEAFF. The CDR3 DNA sequence: TGTGCCTGGAGATGGGGCACACTTAACACTGAAGCTTTCTTT.

The chain carries TRBV6-5 and TRBJ2-1, with 7 positions matching TRBD2. Unmatched junction bases numbered 5, after V lost 6 bases and J lost 0 bases. The germline V gene has CDR1 MNHEY and CDR2 SVGAGI. The CDR3 sequence is 15 residues long. The CDR3 DNA is TGTGCCAGCAGCCCCGGGGGGTTCTCCTACAATGAGCAGTTCTTC. This sequence encodes CASSPGGFSYNEQFF.

The chain carries TRBV30 and TRBJ1-6; no clear D. CDR3 size: 14 residues. Between the trimmed V and J ends, which lost 0 bases and 10 bases, there was a span of 13 bases. Germline CDR1 GTSNPN, CDR2 SVGIG (reference sequence). CDR3 sequence (DNA): TGTGCCTGGAGTGTAAGCGGTGGGAGATCACCCCTCCACTTT. It encodes CAWSVSGGRSPLHF. Variable domain in full (rest from reference TRBV30 and TRBJ1-6): SQTIHQWPATLVQPVGSPLSLECTVEGTSNPNLYWYRQAAGRGLQLLFYSVGIGQISSEVPQNLSASRPQDRQFILSSKKLLLSDSGFYLCAWSVSGGRSPLHFGNGTRLTVT.

The chain combines TRBV4-3 with TRBJ2-7, with D uncertain. V gave up 0 bases and J gave up 4 bases, with 7 bases separating them. The CDR3 sequence is 13 residues long. Germline values: CDR1 LGHNA, CDR2 YSLEER. The CDR3: CASSQDIRYEQYF. The CDR3 DNA reads as TGCGCCAGCAGCCAAGACATTAGGTACGAGCAGTACTTC.

The chain is built from TRBV6-6 and TRBJ2-5; 13 nucleotides agree with TRBD2. Per the germline V gene, CDR1 is MNHNY and CDR2 is SVGAGI (reference sequence). Trimming took 4 bases from V and 2 from J; bases not matched to a gene: 1. The CDR3 loop spans 15 amino acids. The CDR3 nucleotides are TGTGCCAGCAGTTCGGGACTAGCGGGACAAGAGACCCAGTACTTC. It translates to CASSSGLAGQETQYF.

The J gene is TRBJ2-1, the V gene TRBV18; no definite D call. The CDR3 has 15 residues. Trimming removed 3 bases from V and 5 bases from J, with 14 bases in between. Germline-derived CDR1 and CDR2 are KGHSH and LQKENI. This chain's CDR3 is CASSPVSESHNEQFF. The CDR3 coding sequence is TGTGCCAGCTCACCCGTTAGTGAGAGCCACAATGAGCAGTTCTTC.

The count of this clone is one. V and J are TRBV9 and TRBJ1-4; weak D call: TRBD1 (5 bases). Germline V gives CDR1 SGDLS, CDR2 YYNGEE. The V end was cut by 1 base, the J end by 5 bases, with 12 bases between. This CDR3 contains 15 residues. CDR3 nucleotides: TGTGCCAGCAGCGTATATCCAGGGAAGAATGAAAAACTGTTTTTT. It encodes CASSVYPGKNEKLFF.

V is TRBV11-2 and J is TRBJ1-1; no clear D gene. CDR1 and CDR2 (germline): SGHAT, FQNNGV. The V gene lost 2 bases and the J gene lost 4 bases, with 11 bases spanning the gap. This CDR3 is built from 14 residues. CDR3 sequence reads: CASSLMPSGTEAFF. The CDR3 DNA follows: TGTGCCAGCAGCTTAATGCCGTCCGGCACTGAAGCTTTCTTT. Complete variable domain (other parts from reference TRBV11-2 and TRBJ1-1): EAGVAQSPRYKIIEKRQSVAFWCNPISGHATLYWYQQILGQGPKLLIQFQNNGVVDDSQLPKDRFSAERLKGVDSTLKIQPAKLEDSAVYLCASSLMPSGTEAFFGQGTRLTVV.

The V call is TRBV27, the J call TRBJ2-5, with 14 bases aligning to TRBD2. This CDR3 has 15 amino acids. V lost 8 bases to trimming and J lost 3 bases; unmatched junction nucleotides: 5. Per the germline V gene, CDR1 is MNHEY and CDR2 is SMNVEV (reference sequence). CDR3 in amino acids: CASGLTSGREETQYF. The DNA of the CDR3 is TGTGCCAGCGGCCTGACTAGCGGGAGGGAAGAGACCCAGTACTTC.

This clone was observed a single time. The rearrangement links TRBV6-5 to TRBJ1-1; TRBD1 matches 7 bases. This CDR3 is built from 14 residues. Losses at the gene ends were 2 bases for V and 2 bases for J; bases not matched to a gene: 2. Germline V gives CDR1 MNHEY, CDR2 SVGAGI. CDR3 in amino acids: CASSYRDRNTEAFF. The CDR3, as DNA: TGTGCCAGCAGTTACCGGGACAGAAACACTGAAGCTTTCTTT.

This clone is a singleton in its sample. The chain has TRBV10-3 and TRBJ2-1; the match to TRBD2 covers 12 bases. The germline V gene has CDR1 ENHRY and CDR2 SYGVKD. Trimming cost V 6 bases and J 5 bases; bases outside gene matches: 17. The CDR3 consists of 19 residues. The CDR3 sequence is CAIRSNFGLAGTLNNEQFF. The CDR3 DNA reads as TGTGCCATCAGATCTAATTTTGGACTAGCGGGGACACTTAACAATGAGCAGTTCTTC.

Only a few counts were recorded for this clone. The chain carries TRBV28 and TRBJ2-5; the match to TRBD2 covers 11 bases. The germline V gene encodes CDR1 MDHEN and CDR2 SYDVKM. V was pared by 6 bases and J by 8 bases, with 8 bases of the junction left unmatched. CDR3 size: 14 residues. The CDR3 loop is CASRSSGRAFTQYF. CDR3 sequence (DNA): TGTGCCAGCAGGAGTAGCGGGAGGGCCTTTACCCAGTACTTC.

The CDR3 coding sequence is TGTGCCAGCAGCCCCGGACAGGCTGATGGCTACACCTTC. It is translated as CASSPGQADGYTF. The chain uses TRBV7-9 and TRBJ1-2, with 7 bases that match TRBD1. J lost 6 bases, V lost 5 bases, and 6 bases had no gene match. The CDR3 runs 13 residues. From germline, CDR1 is SEHNR and CDR2 FQNEAQ (reference sequence).

The gene calls are TRBV12-5 and TRBJ2-7; weak D call: TRBD1 (5 bases). Trimming removed 6 bases at V and 6 bases at J, with 18 bases between. CDR3 length equals 14 residues. The germline CDR1 and CDR2 sequences are LGHNT and FRNRAP. As DNA, the CDR3 is TGTGCTAGTGGGTCCCGGACATACTCGTGCGAGCAGTACTTC. As protein: CASGSRTYSCEQYF. The full variable domain, rest sourced from reference TRBV12-5 and TRBJ2-7, is DARVTQTPRHKVTEMGQEVTMRCQPILGHNTVFWYRQTMMQGLELLAYFRNRAPLDDSGMPKDRFSAEMPDATLATLKIQPSEPRDSAVYFCASGSRTYSCEQYFGPGTRLTVT.

The V call is TRBV5-1, the J call TRBJ2-7; 7 bases are shared with TRBD2. V trimming: 2 bases; J trimming: 5 bases; junction bases outside the gene matches: 4. The CDR3 covers 13 residues. Germline values: CDR1 SGHRS, CDR2 YFSETQ. The CDR3 DNA is TGCGCCAGCAGCTTCAGCGGGGCGGACGAGCAGTACTTC. Amino acid sequence: CASSFSGADEQYF.

The V gene is TRBV4-1, the J gene TRBJ2-7; D gene ambiguous. Germline CDR1 MGHRA, CDR2 YSYEKL. V lost 0 bases and J 8 bases, leaving 14 bases between the germline ends. The CDR3 consists of 14 residues. CDR3 sequence (DNA): TGCGCCAGCAGCCAAGAATGGGGAACGGTGAAGCAGTACTTC. Its translation is CASSQEWGTVKQYF.

This chain links TRBV19 with TRBJ1-5; D remains unclear. This CDR3 has 12 amino acids. V was pared by 5 bases and J by 6 bases, with 8 bases between. Per germline, CDR1 LNHDA and CDR2 SQIVND (reference sequence). For the CDR3, the DNA is TGTGCCAGTAGTTTCTTCATTCAGCCCCAGCATTTT. This codes for CASSFFIQPQHF.

This rearrangement joins TRBV6-6 to TRBJ2-7, with 7 bases matching TRBD1. CDR3 length: 14 residues. J lost 5 bases, V lost 6 bases, and 10 bases had no gene match. Germline loops: CDR1 MNHNY, CDR2 SVGAGI (reference sequence). The CDR3 here is CASRRRQGTDEQYF. CDR3 DNA sequence: TGTGCCAGCAGACGTCGACAGGGTACTGACGAGCAGTACTTC.

The V and J genes are TRBV7-9 and TRBJ1-4; no firm D call. Germline V lookup: CDR1 SEHNR, CDR2 FQNEAQ (reference sequence). This CDR3 is built from 12 residues. Trimming pared 2 bases from V and 8 bases from J, leaving 6 bases between. The CDR3 DNA is TGTGCCAGCAGCTTATCGGGGGAAAAACTGTTTTTT. Encoded protein: CASSLSGEKLFF.

The V gene is TRBV19, the J gene TRBJ2-1; 8 positions agree with TRBD2. Germline loops: CDR1 LNHDA, CDR2 SQIVND (reference sequence). CDR3 length equals 14 residues. With 5 bases clipped from V and 8 bases from J, the junction kept 8 bases outside the gene matches. The CDR3 region has the DNA TGTGCCAGTAGTCCACAGCGGGAGAGTGATGAGCAGTTCTTC. Translated, it gives CASSPQRESDEQFF.

The chain links TRBV2 to TRBJ2-2; D is unresolved. Trimming cost V 4 bases and J 2 bases, with 8 bases left between them. Germline CDR1 and CDR2: SNHLY and FYNNEI. The CDR3 covers 14 residues. CDR3: CASSAWRNTGELFF. CDR3 DNA sequence: TGTGCCAGCAGTGCTTGGAGAAACACCGGGGAGCTGTTTTTT.